The entry that follows covers one TCR beta chain sequence. The data were obtained in a study of T cell repertoires in cytomegalovirus infection. The CDR3 runs 14 residues. Germline CDR1 and CDR2: SNHLY and FYNNEI. V was pared by 1 base and J by 4 bases, with 10 bases between. MiXCR was run by TCRdb on the reads, yielding one entry per CDR3 protein. This table has 350,000 to 550,000 distinct CDR3 sequences, approximately 30% appearing once. The TCR sequence derives from a human donor in good health (CMV status not recorded). Some clones in this sample may be carry-over from other donors' samples. The material sequenced was PBMCs. The rearrangement joins TRBV2 to TRBJ1-2; no clear D gene. The CDR3 DNA reads TGTGCCAGCAGTGAAGTGCAGACTAGCTATGGCTACACCTTC. It specifies CASSEVQTSYGYTF.